This note documents a single T cell receptor beta chain sequence. Extracted RNA was reverse transcribed, and the resulting cDNA served as sequencing template. Clones were read by immunoSEQ multiplex PCR, and TCRdb kept only the in-frame ones, dropping some. The table shows 150,000 to 250,000 clones, with roughly 60% occurring only once. This CDR3 spans 14 amino acids. V was shortened by 5 bases and J by 4 bases, with 12 bases between the two germline ends. Germline V gene data show CDR1 as MGHRA and CDR2 as YSYEKL. This sample was taken from a study of CD8+ T cells in alopecia areata. Study-wide background: Tofacitinib lasted 6 to 18 months, then 6 months off drug.

Regarding treatment: oral pan-JAK inhibitor, 5-10 mg twice daily. This chain joins TRBV4-1 and TRBJ1-5; no clear D. The source was CD4+ T cells sorted from blood, collected at week 24, from a patient treated with tofacitinib. This clonotype originated in a human donor with alopecia areata. This CDR3 is CASSNPGKNQPQHF. The CDR3 bases are TGCGCCAGCAGCAACCCGGGCAAAAATCAGCCCCAGCATTTT.